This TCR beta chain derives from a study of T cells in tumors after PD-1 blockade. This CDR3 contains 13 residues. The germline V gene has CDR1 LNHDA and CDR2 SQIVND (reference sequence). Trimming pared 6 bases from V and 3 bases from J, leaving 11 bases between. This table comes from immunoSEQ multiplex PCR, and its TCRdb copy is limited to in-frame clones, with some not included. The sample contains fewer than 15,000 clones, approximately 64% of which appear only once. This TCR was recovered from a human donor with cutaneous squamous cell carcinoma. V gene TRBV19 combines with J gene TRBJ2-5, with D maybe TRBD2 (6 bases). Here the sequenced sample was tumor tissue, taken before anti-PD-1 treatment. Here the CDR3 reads CASSEWGEETQYF. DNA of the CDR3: TGTGCCAGTAGCGAATGGGGGGAAGAGACCCAGTACTTC. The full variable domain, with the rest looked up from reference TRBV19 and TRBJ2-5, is DGGITQSPKYLFRKEGQNVTLSCEQNLNHDAMYWYRQDPGQGLRLIYYSQIVNDFQKGDIAEGYSVSREKKESFPLTVTSAQKNPTAFYLCASSEWGEETQYFGPGTRLLVL.